This TCR beta chain derives from a study of blood T cell repertoires in COVID-19. The CDR3 covers 14 residues. V lost 6 bases to trimming and J lost 8 bases, with 16 bases between them. From germline, CDR1 is MNHEY and CDR2 SVGAGI. Sequenced by immunoSEQ multiplex PCR; TCRdb stores in-frame clones only, minus some. The table records approximately 60,000 clones, more than 65% of them present only once. The sequence was obtained from a woman of 80 years or more with active or convalescent COVID-19. V usage is TRBV6-5 and J usage is TRBJ1-4; D might be TRBD1 (5 bases). The sample comprised peripheral blood. CDR3 in amino acids: CASRGGQGIEKLFF. In nucleotides, the CDR3 is TGTGCCAGCAGAGGCGGCCAGGGAATCGAAAAACTGTTTTTT.